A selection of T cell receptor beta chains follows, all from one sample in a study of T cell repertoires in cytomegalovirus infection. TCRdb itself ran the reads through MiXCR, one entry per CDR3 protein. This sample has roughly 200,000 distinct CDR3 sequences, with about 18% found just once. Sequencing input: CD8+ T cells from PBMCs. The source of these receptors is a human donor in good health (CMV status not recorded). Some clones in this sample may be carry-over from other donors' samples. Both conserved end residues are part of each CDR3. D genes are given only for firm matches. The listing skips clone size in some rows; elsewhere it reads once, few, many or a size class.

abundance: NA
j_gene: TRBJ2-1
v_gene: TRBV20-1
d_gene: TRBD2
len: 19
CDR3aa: CSADYTSGGAEGSYNEQFF
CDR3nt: TGCAGTGCCGATTATACTAGCGGGGGCGCAGAGGGCTCCTACAATGAGCAGTTCTTC

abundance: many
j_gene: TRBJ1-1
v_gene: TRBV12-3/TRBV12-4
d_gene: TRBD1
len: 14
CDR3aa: CASSPGTVNTEAFF
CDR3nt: TGTGCCAGCAGTCCCGGGACAGTGAACACTGAAGCTTTCTTT

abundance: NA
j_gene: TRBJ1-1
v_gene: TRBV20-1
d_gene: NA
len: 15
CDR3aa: CSARVPREAVTEAFF
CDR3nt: TGCAGTGCTAGAGTCCCCAGGGAGGCGGTTACTGAAGCTTTCTTT

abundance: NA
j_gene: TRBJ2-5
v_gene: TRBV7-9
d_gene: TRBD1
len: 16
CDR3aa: CASSSPDRGRPETQYF
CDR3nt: TGTGCCAGCAGCTCCCCGGACAGGGGGAGGCCAGAGACCCAGTACTTC

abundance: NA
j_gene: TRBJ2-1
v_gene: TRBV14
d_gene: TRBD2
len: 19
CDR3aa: CASSQDPSGGAMWSDEQFF
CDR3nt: TGTGCCAGCAGCCAAGACCCCAGCGGGGGGGCCATGTGGAGCGATGAGCAGTTCTTC

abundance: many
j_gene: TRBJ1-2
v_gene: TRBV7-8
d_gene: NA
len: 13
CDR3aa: CASSPGVNYGYTF
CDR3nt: TGTGCCAGCAGCCCGGGGGTTAACTATGGCTACACCTTC

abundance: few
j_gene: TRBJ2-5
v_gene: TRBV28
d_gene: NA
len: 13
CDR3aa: CASRTRGRETQYF
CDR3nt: TGTGCCAGCAGGACCAGGGGAAGGGAGACCCAGTACTTC

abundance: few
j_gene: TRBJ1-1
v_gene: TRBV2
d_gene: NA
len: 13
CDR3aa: CATQGRGYTEAFF
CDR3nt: TGTGCCACCCAAGGGCGGGGGTACACTGAAGCTTTCTTT

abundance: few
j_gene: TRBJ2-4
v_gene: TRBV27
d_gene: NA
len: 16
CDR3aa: CASSLNWVLAKNIQYF
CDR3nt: TGTGCCAGCAGTTTAAATTGGGTTCTAGCCAAAAACATTCAGTACTTC

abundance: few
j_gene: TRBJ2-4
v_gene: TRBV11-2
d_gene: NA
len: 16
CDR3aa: CASSLAFGAPKNIQYF
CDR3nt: TGTGCCAGCAGCTTAGCCTTCGGGGCCCCCAAAAACATTCAGTACTTC

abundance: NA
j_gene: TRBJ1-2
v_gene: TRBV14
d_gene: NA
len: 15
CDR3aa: CASSQVATREDGYTF
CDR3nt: TGTGCCAGCAGCCAAGTCGCGACAAGGGAGGATGGCTACACCTTC

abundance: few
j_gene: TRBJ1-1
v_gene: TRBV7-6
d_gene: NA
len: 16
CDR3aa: CASSKPMGLMNTEAFF
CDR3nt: TGTGCCAGCAGCAAGCCTATGGGACTCATGAACACTGAAGCTTTCTTT

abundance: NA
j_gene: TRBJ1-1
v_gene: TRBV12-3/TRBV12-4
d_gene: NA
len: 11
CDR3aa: CASSLTTEAFF
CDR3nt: TGTGCCAGCAGCCTAACAACTGAAGCTTTCTTT

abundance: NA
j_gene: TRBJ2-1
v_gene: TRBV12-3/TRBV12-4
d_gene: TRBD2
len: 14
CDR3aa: CASTAAGVNNEQFF
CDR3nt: TGTGCCAGCACCGCAGCGGGGGTCAACAATGAGCAGTTCTTC

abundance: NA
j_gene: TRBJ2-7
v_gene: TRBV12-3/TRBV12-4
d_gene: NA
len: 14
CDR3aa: CASSSGRKTYEQYF
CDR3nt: TGTGCCAGCAGTTCGGGCCGCAAAACCTACGAGCAGTACTTC

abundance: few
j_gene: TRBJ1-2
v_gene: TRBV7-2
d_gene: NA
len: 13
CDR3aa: CASRRTDNYGYTF
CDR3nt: TGTGCCAGCAGACGGACAGACAACTATGGCTACACCTTC

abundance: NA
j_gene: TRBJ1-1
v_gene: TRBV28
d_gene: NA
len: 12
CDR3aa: CASWDLSTEAFF
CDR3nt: TGTGCCAGCTGGGACTTAAGCACTGAAGCTTTCTTT

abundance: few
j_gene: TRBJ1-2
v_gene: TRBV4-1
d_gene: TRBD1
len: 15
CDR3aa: CASSHGMDRVDGYTF
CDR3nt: TGCGCCAGCAGCCACGGAATGGACAGGGTAGATGGCTACACCTTC

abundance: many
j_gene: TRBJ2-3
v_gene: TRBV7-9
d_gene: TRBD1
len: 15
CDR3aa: CASSETGGSTDTQYF
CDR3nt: TGTGCCAGCAGCGAGACAGGGGGCTCCACAGATACGCAGTATTTT

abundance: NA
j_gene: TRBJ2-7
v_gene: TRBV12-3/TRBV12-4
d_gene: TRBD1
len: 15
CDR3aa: CASSLTLGQFREQYF
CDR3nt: TGTGCCAGCAGTTTAACCCTGGGACAGTTCCGCGAGCAGTACTTC

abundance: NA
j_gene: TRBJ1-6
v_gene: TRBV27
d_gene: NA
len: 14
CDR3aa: CASSLGTTISPLHF
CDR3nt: TGTGCCAGCAGTTTGGGCACAACTATTTCACCCCTCCACTTT

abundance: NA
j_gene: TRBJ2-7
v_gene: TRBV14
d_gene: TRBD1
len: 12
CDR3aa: CASGTVPYEQYF
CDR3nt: TGTGCCAGCGGGACAGTGCCCTACGAGCAGTACTTC

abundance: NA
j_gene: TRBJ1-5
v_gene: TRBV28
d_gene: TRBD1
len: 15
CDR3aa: CAIENSGQGGQPQHF
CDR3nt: TGTGCCATCGAAAACTCGGGACAGGGCGGTCAGCCCCAGCATTTT

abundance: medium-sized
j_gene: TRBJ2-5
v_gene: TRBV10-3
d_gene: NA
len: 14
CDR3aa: CAISEEQTQETQYF
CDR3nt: TGTGCCATCAGTGAGGAACAAACCCAAGAGACCCAGTACTTC

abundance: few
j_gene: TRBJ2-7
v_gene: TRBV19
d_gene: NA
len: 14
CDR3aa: CASSVPSRAYEQYF
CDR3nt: TGTGCCAGTAGTGTCCCTAGCAGAGCCTACGAGCAGTACTTC

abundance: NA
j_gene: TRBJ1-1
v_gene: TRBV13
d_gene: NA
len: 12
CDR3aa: CASSAGFREAFF
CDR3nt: TGTGCCAGCAGCGCCGGGTTCCGGGAGGCTTTCTTT

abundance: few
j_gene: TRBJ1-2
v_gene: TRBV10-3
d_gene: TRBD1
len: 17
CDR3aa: CAISGATEDRVNYGYTF
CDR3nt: TGTGCCATCAGTGGAGCAACCGAGGACAGGGTTAACTATGGCTACACCTTC

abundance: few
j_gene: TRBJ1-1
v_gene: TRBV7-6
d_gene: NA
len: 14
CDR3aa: CASSPTGLNTEAFF
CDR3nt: TGTGCCAGCAGCCCCACAGGGTTGAACACTGAAGCTTTCTTT

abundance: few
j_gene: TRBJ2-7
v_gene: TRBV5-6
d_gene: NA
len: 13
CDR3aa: CASSLLQGSEQYF
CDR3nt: TGTGCCAGCAGCTTGCTTCAGGGGAGCGAGCAGTACTTC